This TCR beta chain was documented in a study of PD-L1 blockade in urothelial cancer. Overall study context: The patients' atezolizumab therapy, 1,200 mg intravenously every 3 weeks, started in the mid-2010s.

This clone was picked up a small number of times. Repertoires were generated with immunoSEQ multiplex PCR, while TCRdb's copy carries only in-frame clones and drops some. The sample holds tens of thousands of clones, 82% seen once. Germline loops: CDR1 SGHNT, CDR2 YYREEE (reference sequence). Trimming removed 0 bases from V and 2 bases from J, with 8 bases in between. This CDR3 spans 14 amino acids. Sequences were derived from PBMCs, sampled around atezolizumab (anti-PD-L1) treatment. The chain recombines TRBV5-4 with TRBJ1-1; D possibly corresponds to TRBD1 (5 bases). The receptor was derived from a man in his sixties with urothelial cancer. DNA of the CDR3: TGTGCCAGCAGCTTGGTGGGGGGTAACACTGAAGCTTTCTTT. As protein: CASSLVGGNTEAFF.